The 17 T cell receptor beta chains listed next were all sequenced from one sample in a study of beta chain features in type 1 diabetes. Notes on the study in general: Within each of all four CD4+ subsets, Type 1 diabetes patients had TCRB CDR3s that were moderately but significantly shorter.

These receptors lack a known antigen. Expressed TCRB transcripts were sequenced because the entire RNA isolate underwent reverse transcription. The protocol was immunoSEQ multiplex PCR, while the TCRdb copy is restricted to in-frame clones and leaves out a portion. The top ten clones hold 0.09% to 0.15% of a sample with around 690,000 clones, around 12% of them seen once. The specimen sequenced was naive CD4+ T cells from blood. The receptors derive from a young man with type 1 diabetes.

The rearrangement links TRBV11-2 to TRBJ2-3; 7 nucleotides align to TRBD1. The V gene end was trimmed by 1 base and the J gene end by 6 bases; junction bases not matched to a gene: 16. The CDR3 is 18 amino acids. Germline V gene lookup returns CDR1 SGHAT and CDR2 FQNNGV. CDR3 DNA sequence: TGTGCCAGCAGCTTAGGCTTTGGGGGACAGAGGAACGTCGATACGCAGTATTTT. Translating it yields CASSLGFGGQRNVDTQYF.

This chain uses TRBV7-2 with TRBJ2-3, with 7 bases fitting TRBD1. The CDR3 contains 12 residues. Unmatched junction bases numbered 3, after V lost 10 bases and J lost 2 bases. The germline V gene encodes CDR1 SGHTA and CDR2 FQGNSA. CDR3 sequence (DNA): TGTGCCACCAGGGGGAACACAGATACGCAGTATTTT. This sequence encodes CATRGNTDTQYF. The variable domain in full, completed from reference TRBV7-2 and TRBJ2-3, reads GAGVSQSPSNKVTEKGKDVELRCDPISGHTALYWYRQSLGQGLEFLIYFQGNSAPDKSGLPSDRFSAERTGGSVSTLTIQRTQQEDSAVYLCATRGNTDTQYFGPGTRLTVL.

This clone was observed a few times. The chain is built from TRBV7-6 and TRBJ2-7, with D unclear. The CDR3 extends over 16 amino acids. Germline V CDR1 and CDR2: SGHVS, FNYEAQ. Trimming took off 3 bases at V and 5 bases at J, with 20 bases between the two ends. This chain's CDR3 is CASSFKGNLPFNEQYF. CDR3 nucleotide sequence: TGTGCCAGCAGCTTCAAAGGGAATCTCCCGTTCAACGAGCAGTACTTC.

This chain joins TRBV4-2 and TRBJ2-6, with 10 bases that match TRBD1. The CDR3 has 20 residues. Germline assignment: CDR1 LGHNA and CDR2 YNFKEQ. The junction had 14 bases not matched to a gene; V was cut back by 4 bases and J by 2 bases. CDR3 coding DNA: TGTGCCAGCAGCCCATGGGCGCCCGGGACAGGGGTGGCTGGGGCCAACGTCCTGACTTTC. Translating gives CASSPWAPGTGVAGANVLTF.

This clone turned up a few times. This rearrangement joins TRBV18 to TRBJ1-4, with a weak D call TRBD1 (5 bases). The germline V and J ends were trimmed by 0 bases and 8 bases, with 13 bases remaining between them. CDR3 length: 15 residues. CDR1 KGHSH and CDR2 LQKENI come from the germline V gene. DNA for the CDR3: TGTGCCAGCTCACCACCGGGGGAACATAGGGAAAAACTGTTTTTT. Its protein is CASSPPGEHREKLFF.

This clone appeared a few times. CDR3 region: CASSTGNYGYTF. The CDR3 nucleotides read TGTGCCAGCAGTACAGGGAACTATGGCTACACCTTC. This chain uses TRBV2 with TRBJ1-2, with D perhaps TRBD1 (6 bases). V shed 5 bases and J shed 2 bases, with 6 bases lying between them. The CDR3 totals 12 residues. Germline CDR1 is SNHLY and CDR2 is FYNNEI.

This clone has only a few counts. The V gene is TRBV9, the J gene TRBJ1-2, with D hard to call. Deletions cut 0 bases from V and 2 bases from J, with 8 bases between. Germline assignment: CDR1 SGDLS and CDR2 YYNGEE. This CDR3 spans 14 amino acids. CDR3 bases: TGTGCCAGCAGCGTAGCTCCGGAAAACTATGGCTACACCTTC. This sequence encodes CASSVAPENYGYTF.

The chain combines TRBV29-1 with TRBJ2-7, with TRBD1 matching over 9 bases. Unmatched junction bases numbered 7, after V lost 4 bases and J lost 6 bases. CDR3 size: 13 residues. Germline CDR1 SQVTM, CDR2 ANQGSEA. The CDR3 region has the DNA TGCAGCGTTGCGGACAGGGGTATGGGCGAGCAGTACTTC. Translating it yields CSVADRGMGEQYF.

This clone was seen more than once but under ten times. V and J are TRBV11-2 and TRBJ2-7; TRBD1 aligns across 10 bases. This CDR3 spans 15 amino acids. Germline V gene lookup returns CDR1 SGHAT and CDR2 FQNNGV. V was pared by 5 bases and J by 4 bases, with 8 bases of the junction left unmatched. As DNA, the CDR3 is TGTGCCAGCAGCCTCACGGGACAGGGGCCTTACGAGCAGTACTTC. Translation: CASSLTGQGPYEQYF.

V is TRBV11-1 and J is TRBJ1-1, with D maybe TRBD1 (6 bases). Germline assignment: CDR1 SGHAT and CDR2 FQDESV (reference sequence). The V end was cut by 0 bases, the J end by 5 bases, with 10 bases between. The CDR3 is 14 residues long. The DNA of the CDR3 is TGTGCCAGCAGCTTAGCGGGGGCAGGGACTGAAGCTTTCTTT. It translates to CASSLAGAGTEAFF.

This clone has a handful of counts. The V call is TRBV5-4, the J call TRBJ2-2; D remains unclear. Germline V gene lookup returns CDR1 SGHNT and CDR2 YYREEE (reference sequence). The CDR3 is made up of 13 amino acids. The V gene lost 2 bases and the J gene lost 6 bases, with 8 bases spanning the gap. CDR3 nucleotides: TGTGCCAGCAGCTTAGGAATCGCCGGGGAGCTGTTTTTT. Translation gives CASSLGIAGELFF.

This clone appeared a few times. The rearrangement links TRBV7-2 to TRBJ1-1; D gene uncertain. In germline, CDR1 is SGHTA, CDR2 FQGNSA. V was cut by 4 bases and J by 3 bases, with 3 bases left in between. This CDR3 is 11 amino acids long. CDR3 loop: CASSSDTEAFF. The CDR3, as DNA: TGTGCCAGCAGCTCGGACACTGAAGCTTTCTTT.

This clone was counted only a few times. It differs at one base from a far larger clone, so likely a read error. The V call is TRBV9, the J call TRBJ1-6; TRBD1 agrees at 9 bases. This CDR3 comprises 14 residues. The germline V gene has CDR1 SGDLS and CDR2 YYNGEE. The CDR3 DNA is TGTGCCTGCAGCGATGGACAGGGGCCTTCACCCCTCCACTTT. This gives the protein CACSDGQGPSPLHF.

The chain employs TRBV9 and TRBJ2-1; D possibly uses TRBD1 or TRBD2 (5 bases each). Germline V CDR1 and CDR2: SGDLS, YYNGEE. The CDR3 has 13 amino acids. Trimming removed 3 bases at V and 9 bases at J, with 13 bases between. DNA for the CDR3: TGTGCCAGCAGCGCCCAAGGGACGGGTGAGCAGTTCTTC. It yields the protein CASSAQGTGEQFF.

This chain links TRBV5-4 with TRBJ1-4; tentatively, D is TRBD1 (5 bases). The germline V and J ends were trimmed by 4 bases and 7 bases, with 11 bases remaining between them. Germline V CDR1 and CDR2: SGHNT, YYREEE (reference sequence). This CDR3 has 13 residues. The CDR3 bases are TGTGCCAGCAGCCGACTTGGGGGTGAAAAACTGTTTTTT. The encoded protein is CASSRLGGEKLFF.

CDR3 in amino acids: CASSGLTGVNTGELFF. The CDR3 nucleotides are TGTGCCAGCAGCGGACTGACAGGGGTGAACACCGGGGAGCTGTTTTTT. The chain links TRBV25-1 to TRBJ2-2; 8 bases fit TRBD1. CDR1 MGHDK and CDR2 SYGVNS come from the germline V gene. This CDR3 has 16 residues. The V segment lost 6 bases and the J segment 1 base; nucleotides outside the gene matches: 7.

As concerns this clone: Different DNA sequences within this sample yield the same CDR3. This rearrangement joins TRBV4-2 to TRBJ1-5, with D hard to call. CDR3 length: 14 amino acids. Germline CDR1 and CDR2: LGHNA and YNFKEQ. The V end was cut by 0 bases, the J end by 4 bases, with 7 bases between. The CDR3: CASSQDLGNQPQHF. CDR3 nucleotide sequence: TGTGCCAGCAGCCAAGATCTGGGAAATCAGCCCCAGCATTTT.